This T cell receptor beta chain was observed in a study of cytomegalovirus exposure and HLA in healthy donors. Both 60 Vbeta primers and 13 Jbeta primers went into the PCR. Some clones are missing from TCRdb's copy, which holds only in-frame ones; the method was immunoSEQ multiplex PCR. Seen here are about 150,000 clones, roughly 75% observed once, and the top ten hold approximately 10%. The source material was PBMCs. The receptor was derived from a man between 18 and 29 years old in good health and CMV-seropositive.

The CDR3: CAWSLAGGYNEQFF. In DNA form, the CDR3 reads TGTGCCTGGAGTCTAGCGGGAGGGTACAATGAGCAGTTCTTC. The chain combines TRBV30 with TRBJ2-1; 12 bases fit TRBD2. V gave up 2 bases and J gave up 4 bases; unmatched junction bases: 0. Looked up from germline, CDR1 is GTSNPN and CDR2 is SVGIG (reference sequence). This CDR3 spans 14 amino acids.